A single T cell receptor beta chain is shown here with its context. Its antigen is currently unknown. Profiling relied on immunoSEQ multiplex PCR, and the TCRdb table lists in-frame clones only, not all of them. The table lists about 1.5 million clones, over 95% of them singletons. The sample comes from a study of shared clonotypes between healthy human individuals. The wider study: Donors, aged 18 to 49, were two women and a few men. Overall study results and limits: Compared with clonotypes that all four donors shared, non-shared clonotypes had lower generation probabilities.

CDR1 is SQVTM, CDR2 ANQGSEA, per germline. V was cut by 5 bases and J by 3 bases, with 11 bases left in between. The CDR3 covers 13 residues. Healthy adults negative for HIV, lacking recent acute infections or vaccinations, served as donors. The chain employs TRBV29-1 and TRBJ2-1, with D possibly being TRBD2 (6 bases). Sequencing was carried out using naive CD4+ T cells sorted from blood. The subset was: CD45RA+ positively selected. This receptor was identified in a man younger than 45 in good health. The CDR3 DNA reads TGCAGCGTTAGGGGAGGCGGCTACAATGAGCAGTTCTTC. As protein: CSVRGGGYNEQFF.